This record concerns one T cell receptor beta chain sequence. The assay was immunoSEQ multiplex PCR, and TCRdb's table has in-frame clones only and misses some. The sample contains some 250,000 clones, around 89% of which appear only once. The CDR3 is 13 amino acids. Germline CDR1 and CDR2: SGHTA and FQGTGA. With 4 bases clipped from V and 6 bases from J, the junction kept 1 base outside the gene matches. The data originate from a study of blood T cell repertoires in COVID-19. Study in general: Sources were T cells, B-cell-depleted T cells, or PBMCs; the material itself was cDNA or gDNA.

Recovered Cohort 3 donors showed two negative PCRs, clearance, or symptom resolution. Sequencing was done on a sample of PBMCs or T cells enriched from blood (not recorded which). The V and J genes are TRBV7-3 and TRBJ2-1, with 9 positions matching TRBD1. This receptor was taken from a man aged 35 to 55 who had recovered from COVID-19. CDR3 coding DNA: TGTGCCAGCAGCTGGGACAGGGCCAATGAGCAGTTCTTC. It codes for CASSWDRANEQFF.